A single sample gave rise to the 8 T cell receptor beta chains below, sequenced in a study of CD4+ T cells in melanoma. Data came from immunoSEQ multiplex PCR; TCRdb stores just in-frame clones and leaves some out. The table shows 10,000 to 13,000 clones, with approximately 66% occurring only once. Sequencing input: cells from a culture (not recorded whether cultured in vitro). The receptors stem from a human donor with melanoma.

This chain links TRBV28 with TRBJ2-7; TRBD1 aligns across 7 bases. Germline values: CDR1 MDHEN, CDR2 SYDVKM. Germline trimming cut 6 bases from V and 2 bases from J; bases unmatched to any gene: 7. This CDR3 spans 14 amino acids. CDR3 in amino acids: CASSIGTATYEQYF. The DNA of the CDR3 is TGTGCCAGCAGCATAGGGACAGCAACCTACGAGCAGTACTTC.

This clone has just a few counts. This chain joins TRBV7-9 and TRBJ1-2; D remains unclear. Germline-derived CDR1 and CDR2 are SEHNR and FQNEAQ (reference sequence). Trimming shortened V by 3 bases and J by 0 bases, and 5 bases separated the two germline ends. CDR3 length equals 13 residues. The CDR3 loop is CASSFLANYGYTF. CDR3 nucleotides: TGTGCCAGCAGCTTTTTGGCTAACTATGGCTACACCTTC.

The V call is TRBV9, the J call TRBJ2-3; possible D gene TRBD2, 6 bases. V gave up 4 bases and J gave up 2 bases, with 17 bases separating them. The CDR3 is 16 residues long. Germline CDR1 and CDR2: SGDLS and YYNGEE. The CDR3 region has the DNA TGTGCCAGCAGCCACCAGGCTAGCGAATACACAGATACGCAGTATTTT. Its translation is CASSHQASEYTDTQYF.

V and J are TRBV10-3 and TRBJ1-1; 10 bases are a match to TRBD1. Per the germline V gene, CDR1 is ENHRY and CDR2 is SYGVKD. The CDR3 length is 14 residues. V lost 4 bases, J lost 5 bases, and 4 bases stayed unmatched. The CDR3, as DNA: TGTGCCATCAGTGTAGACAGGGGGCGAACTGAAGCTTTCTTT. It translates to CAISVDRGRTEAFF.

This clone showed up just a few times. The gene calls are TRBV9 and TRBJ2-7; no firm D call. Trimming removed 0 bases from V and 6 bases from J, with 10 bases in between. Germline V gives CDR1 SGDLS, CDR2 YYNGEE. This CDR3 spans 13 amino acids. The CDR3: CASSVAISSEQYF. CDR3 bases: TGTGCCAGCAGCGTAGCAATATCGTCCGAGCAGTACTTC.

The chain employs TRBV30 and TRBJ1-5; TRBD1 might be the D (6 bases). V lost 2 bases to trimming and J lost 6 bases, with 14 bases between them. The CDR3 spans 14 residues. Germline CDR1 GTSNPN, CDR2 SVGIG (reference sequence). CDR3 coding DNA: TGTGCCTGGAGTACCACAGGGTGGCGTCAGCCCCAGCATTTT. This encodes CAWSTTGWRQPQHF.

The DNA for the CDR3 is TGCAGCGTTCACGTTTCTCGTGGCAGTACCTACGAGCAGTACTTC. This sequence encodes CSVHVSRGSTYEQYF. The chain is built from TRBV29-1 and TRBJ2-7; D call uncertain. The CDR3 consists of 15 residues. V lost 5 bases to trimming and J lost 2 bases, with 19 bases between them. Germline CDR1 is SQVTM and CDR2 is ANQGSEA.

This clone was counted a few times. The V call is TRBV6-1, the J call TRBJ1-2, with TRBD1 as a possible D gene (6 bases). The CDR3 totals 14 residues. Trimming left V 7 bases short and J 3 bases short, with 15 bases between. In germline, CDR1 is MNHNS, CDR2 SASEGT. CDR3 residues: CASKEQGFDYGYTF. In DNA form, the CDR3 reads TGTGCCAGCAAAGAACAGGGATTTGACTATGGCTACACCTTC.